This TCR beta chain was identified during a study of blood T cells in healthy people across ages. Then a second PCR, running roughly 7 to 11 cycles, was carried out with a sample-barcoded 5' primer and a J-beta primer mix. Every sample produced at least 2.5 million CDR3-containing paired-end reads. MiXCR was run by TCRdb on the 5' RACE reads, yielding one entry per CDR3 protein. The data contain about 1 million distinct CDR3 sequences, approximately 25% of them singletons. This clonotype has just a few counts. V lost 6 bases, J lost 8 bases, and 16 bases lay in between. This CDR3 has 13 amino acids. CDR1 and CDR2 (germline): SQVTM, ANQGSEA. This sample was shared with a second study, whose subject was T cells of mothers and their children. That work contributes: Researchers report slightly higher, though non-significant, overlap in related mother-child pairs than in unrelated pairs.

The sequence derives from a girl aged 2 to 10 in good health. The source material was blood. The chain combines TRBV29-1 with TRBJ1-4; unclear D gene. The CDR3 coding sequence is TGCAGCGTCGAGTCAACCGAGAGGGAAAAACTGTTTTTT. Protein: CSVESTEREKLFF.